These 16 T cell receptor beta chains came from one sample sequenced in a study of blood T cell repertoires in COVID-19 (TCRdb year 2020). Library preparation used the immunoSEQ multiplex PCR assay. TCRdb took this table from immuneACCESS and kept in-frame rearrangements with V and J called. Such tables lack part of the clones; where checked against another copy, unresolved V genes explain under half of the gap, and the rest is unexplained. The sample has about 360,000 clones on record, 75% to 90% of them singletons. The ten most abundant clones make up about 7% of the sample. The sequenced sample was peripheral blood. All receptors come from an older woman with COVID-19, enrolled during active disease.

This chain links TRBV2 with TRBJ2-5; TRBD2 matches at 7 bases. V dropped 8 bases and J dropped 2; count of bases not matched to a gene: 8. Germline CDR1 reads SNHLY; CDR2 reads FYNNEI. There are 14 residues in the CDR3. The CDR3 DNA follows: TGTGCCAGCTTTGACGGGGGGACTCAAGAGACCCAGTACTTC. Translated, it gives CASFDGGTQETQYF.

The CDR3 region is CASSSGRGVGELFF. The DNA for the CDR3 is TGTGCCAGCAGCTCCGGGCGCGGGGTCGGGGAGCTGTTTTTT. This chain joins TRBV7-3 and TRBJ2-2; D is perhaps TRBD2 (6 bases). Trimming cost V 4 bases and J 7 bases, with 13 bases left between them. Germline CDR1 reads SGHTA; CDR2 reads FQGTGA. The CDR3 is made up of 14 amino acids.

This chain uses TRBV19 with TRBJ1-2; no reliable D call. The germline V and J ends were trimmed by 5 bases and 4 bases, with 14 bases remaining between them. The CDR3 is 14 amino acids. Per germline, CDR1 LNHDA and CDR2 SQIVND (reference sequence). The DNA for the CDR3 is TGTGCCAGTAGTTTGTCAGGCGGGAGCTATGGCTACACCTTC. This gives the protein CASSLSGGSYGYTF.

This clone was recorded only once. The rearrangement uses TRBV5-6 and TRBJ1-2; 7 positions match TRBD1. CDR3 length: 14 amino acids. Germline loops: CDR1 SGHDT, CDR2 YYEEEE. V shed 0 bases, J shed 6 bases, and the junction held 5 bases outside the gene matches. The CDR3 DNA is TGTGCCAGCAGCTTGGAGAGGGGGCTTCATGGCTACACCTTC. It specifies CASSLERGLHGYTF.

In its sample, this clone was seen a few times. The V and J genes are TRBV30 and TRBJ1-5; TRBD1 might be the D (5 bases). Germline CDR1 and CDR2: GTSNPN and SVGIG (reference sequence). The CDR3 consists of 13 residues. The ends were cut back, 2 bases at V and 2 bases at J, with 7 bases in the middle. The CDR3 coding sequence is TGTGCCTGGAGTTGGGGGGGCAATCAGCCCCAGCATTTT. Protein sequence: CAWSWGGNQPQHF.

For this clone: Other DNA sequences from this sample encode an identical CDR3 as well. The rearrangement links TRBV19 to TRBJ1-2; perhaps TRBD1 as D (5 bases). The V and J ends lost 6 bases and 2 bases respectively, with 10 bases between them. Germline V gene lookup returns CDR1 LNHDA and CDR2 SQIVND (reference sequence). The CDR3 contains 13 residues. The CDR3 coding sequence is TGTGCCAGTAGCCCGACAGCCAACTATGGCTACACCTTC. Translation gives CASSPTANYGYTF.

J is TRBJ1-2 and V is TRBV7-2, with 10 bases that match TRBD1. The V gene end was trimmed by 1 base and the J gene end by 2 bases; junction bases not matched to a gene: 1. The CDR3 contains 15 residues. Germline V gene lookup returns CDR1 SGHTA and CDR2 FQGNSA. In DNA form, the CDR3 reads TGTGCCAGCAGCTTAGGGGACAGGGGCAACTATGGCTACACCTTC. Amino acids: CASSLGDRGNYGYTF.

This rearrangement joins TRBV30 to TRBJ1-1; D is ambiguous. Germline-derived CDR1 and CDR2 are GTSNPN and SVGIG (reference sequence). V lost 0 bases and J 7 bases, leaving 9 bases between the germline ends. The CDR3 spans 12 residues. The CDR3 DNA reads TGTGCCTGGAGTGTAGCGGGCCTTGAAGCTTTCTTT. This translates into CAWSVAGLEAFF. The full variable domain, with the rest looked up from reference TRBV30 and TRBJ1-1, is SQTIHQWPATLVQPVGSPLSLECTVEGTSNPNLYWYRQAAGRGLQLLFYSVGIGQISSEVPQNLSASRPQDRQFILSSKKLLLSDSGFYLCAWSVAGLEAFFGQGTRLTVV.

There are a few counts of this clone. The DNA of the CDR3 is TGCGCCAGCAGTGAACCTGGACAGGGGTCTGAGGGCTACACCTTC. It is translated as CASSEPGQGSEGYTF. J is TRBJ1-2 and V is TRBV10-2, with 9 bases identical to TRBD1. J gave up 8 bases and V 3 bases, and 10 bases lay outside the gene matches. This CDR3 has 15 residues. CDR1 and CDR2 (germline): WSHSY, SAAADI.

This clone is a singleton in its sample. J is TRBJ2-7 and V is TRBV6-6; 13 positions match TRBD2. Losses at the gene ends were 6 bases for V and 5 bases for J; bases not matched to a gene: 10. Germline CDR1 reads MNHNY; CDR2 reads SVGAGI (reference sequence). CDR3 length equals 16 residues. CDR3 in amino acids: CASRKSGTSGVDEQYF. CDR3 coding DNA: TGTGCCAGCAGGAAATCCGGGACTAGCGGGGTCGACGAGCAGTACTTC.

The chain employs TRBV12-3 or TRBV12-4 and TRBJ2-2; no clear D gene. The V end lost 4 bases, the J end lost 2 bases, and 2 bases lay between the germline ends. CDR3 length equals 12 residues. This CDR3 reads CASSSNTGELFF. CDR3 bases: TGTGCCAGCAGTTCAAACACCGGGGAGCTGTTTTTT.

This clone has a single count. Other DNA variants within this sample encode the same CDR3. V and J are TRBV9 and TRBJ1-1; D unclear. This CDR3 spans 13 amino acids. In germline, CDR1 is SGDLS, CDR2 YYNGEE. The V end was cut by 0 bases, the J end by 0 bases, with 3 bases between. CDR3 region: CASSVAVNTEAFF. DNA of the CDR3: TGTGCCAGCAGCGTAGCTGTGAACACTGAAGCTTTCTTT.

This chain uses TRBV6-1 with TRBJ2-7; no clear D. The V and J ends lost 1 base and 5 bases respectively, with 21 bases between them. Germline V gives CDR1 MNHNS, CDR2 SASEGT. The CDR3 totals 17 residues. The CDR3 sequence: CASSEVIGGINRHEQYF. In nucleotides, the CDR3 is TGTGCCAGCAGTGAAGTTATCGGCGGAATAAACCGCCACGAGCAGTACTTC.

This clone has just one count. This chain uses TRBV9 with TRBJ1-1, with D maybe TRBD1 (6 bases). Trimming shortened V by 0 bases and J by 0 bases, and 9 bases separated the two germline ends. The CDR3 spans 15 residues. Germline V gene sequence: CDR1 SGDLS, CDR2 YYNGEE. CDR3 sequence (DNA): TGTGCCAGCAGCGTAGATGGGACAATGAACACTGAAGCTTTCTTT. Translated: CASSVDGTMNTEAFF.

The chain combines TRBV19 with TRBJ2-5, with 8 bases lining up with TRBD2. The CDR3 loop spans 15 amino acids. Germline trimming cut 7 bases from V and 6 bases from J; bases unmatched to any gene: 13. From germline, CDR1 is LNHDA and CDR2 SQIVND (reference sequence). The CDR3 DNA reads TGTGCCAGTATTCCAAGGTCGGGACTAGGGAAGACCCAGTACTTC. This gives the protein CASIPRSGLGKTQYF.

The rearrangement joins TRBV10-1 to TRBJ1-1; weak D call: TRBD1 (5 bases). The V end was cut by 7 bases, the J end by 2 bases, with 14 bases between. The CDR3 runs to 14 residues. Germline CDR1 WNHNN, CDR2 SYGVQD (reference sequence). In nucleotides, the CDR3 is TGCGCCAGCAACGGGGGGGGGATTAACACTGAAGCTTTCTTT. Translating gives CASNGGGINTEAFF.